This is a list of T cell receptor beta chains from one sample in a study of cytomegalovirus exposure and HLA in healthy donors. The protocol was immunoSEQ multiplex PCR, while the TCRdb copy is restricted to in-frame clones and leaves out a portion. The repertoire consists of more than 85,000 clones, with 69% occurring once and the leading ten covering about 3.5%. The sample was PBMCs. Every receptor here comes from a man under 40 in good health and CMV-seronegative. The CDR3 runs from the conserved cysteine through the conserved F or W. The D gene is left open where the match is weak. Some rows have no size entry. The others give once, few or many, or a class for an expanded clone.

D	V	J	size	DNA	CDR3
.	TRBV25-1	TRBJ1-2	.	TGTGCCAGCAGTGAATCTGCCGGAGGGGAATATGGCTACACCTTC	CASSESAGGEYGYTF
TRBD1	TRBV28	TRBJ2-7	.	TGTGCCAGCAGTTTGGACAGGGGGAAGTACTTC	CASSLDRGKYF
.	TRBV25-1	TRBJ1-2	few	TGTGCCAGCAGTGCAGGGTACTATGGCTACACCTTC	CASSAGYYGYTF
TRBD1	TRBV28	TRBJ2-7	.	TGTGCCAGCAGTTCCCCGGGACAGGGAAACGAGCAGTACTTC	CASSSPGQGNEQYF
.	TRBV7-2	TRBJ1-4	few	TGTGCCAGCAGCTTAGAAGGATCGGGGGAAAAACTGTTTTTT	CASSLEGSGEKLFF
.	TRBV7-8	TRBJ2-7	.	TGTGCCAGCAGCTTAGCGGGGTTGGGGCCTTACTTC	CASSLAGLGPYF
.	TRBV9	TRBJ2-1	.	TGTGCCAGCAGCGTAGACCTAGCGAACAATGAGCAGTTCTTC	CASSVDLANNEQFF
TRBD2	TRBV4-3	TRBJ2-7	.	TGCGCCAGCAGCCAAGAACGGGGGGTTGCCGAGCAGTACTTC	CASSQERGVAEQYF
.	TRBV5-8	TRBJ1-2	.	TGTGCCAGCAGCTTGGAGGCAGGGGTGACGGCTGGCTACACCTTC	CASSLEAGVTAGYTF
TRBD1	TRBV19	TRBJ2-1	.	TGTGCCAGTAGTATCACCGGGACAGGGGGCATGAGGAACTACAATGAGCAGTTCTTC	CASSITGTGGMRNYNEQFF
.	TRBV9	TRBJ1-2	.	TGTGCCAGCAGCGTAGAGGGTGGAAAGGGAGCCACCTTC	CASSVEGGKGATF
.	TRBV6-6	TRBJ1-2	few	TGTGCCAGCAGTTGGCGACCGGGGGAGAATGGCTACACCTTC	CASSWRPGENGYTF
.	TRBV2	TRBJ2-7	.	TGTGCCACGCGGGACAGACCCTACGAGCAGTACTTC	CATRDRPYEQYF
TRBD2	TRBV6-5	TRBJ2-7	.	TGTGCCAGCAGGCCTAGCGGAGGCTCCTACGAGCAGTACTTC	CASRPSGGSYEQYF
TRBD1	TRBV18	TRBJ2-5	few	TGTGCCAGCTCACCGCTACAGGGGGCGCGTGGGACCCAGTACTTC	CASSPLQGARGTQYF
TRBD1	TRBV10-3	TRBJ1-6	few	TGTGCCATCAGGTTCACCGGGACAGGGGAGAATTCACCCCTCCACTTT	CAIRFTGTGENSPLHF